This T cell receptor beta chain was sequenced during a study of blood T cells in healthy people across ages. General study points: Versus aged donors, long-lived donors had higher diversity and more naive CD4+ cells. TCR beta diversity tracked closely with naive T cell percentage.

The CDR3 has 16 amino acids. Trimming shortened V by 1 base and J by 0 bases, and 10 bases separated the two germline ends. CDR1 is LGHDT, CDR2 YNNKEL, per germline (reference sequence). Details on this clonotype: The antigen is unknown.

Through a sample-barcoded 5' primer and a J-beta primer mix, a second PCR was run for about 7 to 12 cycles. Each CDR3 protein gets one entry after TCRdb re-called the 5' RACE reads with MiXCR. The data show 700,000 to 900,000 distinct CDR3 sequences, around 25% seen once. This sample also appeared in a second study, on T cells of mothers and their children. That study adds: Versus unrelated pairs, overlap was slightly higher in related mother-child pairs, without reaching significance.

V usage is TRBV3-1 and J usage is TRBJ2-1, with D maybe TRBD1 (5 bases). The sequence was collected from a boy aged 10-17 years in good health. The sequenced material came from blood. The CDR3 region has the DNA TGTGCCAGCAGCCAAGGAACAGGCTACTCCTACAATGAGCAGTTCTTC. Its protein product is CASSQGTGYSYNEQFF.